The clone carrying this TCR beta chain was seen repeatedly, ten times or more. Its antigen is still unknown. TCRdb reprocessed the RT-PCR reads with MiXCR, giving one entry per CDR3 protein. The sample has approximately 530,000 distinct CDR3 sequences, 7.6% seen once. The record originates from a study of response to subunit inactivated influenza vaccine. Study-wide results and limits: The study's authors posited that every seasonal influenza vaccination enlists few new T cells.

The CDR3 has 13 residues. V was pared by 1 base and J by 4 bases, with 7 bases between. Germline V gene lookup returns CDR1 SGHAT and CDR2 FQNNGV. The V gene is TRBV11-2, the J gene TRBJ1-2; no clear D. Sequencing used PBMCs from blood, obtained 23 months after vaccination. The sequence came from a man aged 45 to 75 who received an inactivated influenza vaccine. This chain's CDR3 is CASSLVQVYGYTF. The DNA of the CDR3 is TGTGCCAGCAGCTTAGTACAAGTCTATGGCTACACCTTC. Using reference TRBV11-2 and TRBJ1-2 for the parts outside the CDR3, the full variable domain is EAGVAQSPRYKIIEKRQSVAFWCNPISGHATLYWYQQILGQGPKLLIQFQNNGVVDDSQLPKDRFSAERLKGVDSTLKIQPAKLEDSAVYLCASSLVQVYGYTFGSGTRLTVV.